These 28 T cell receptor beta chains were sequenced from one sample in a study of CD8 T cells in Susac syndrome. RNA amounts of about 0.5 to 1 ug underwent reverse transcription with random hexamers. TCRdb re-derived calls from the immunoSEQ multiplex PCR reads in MiXCR, one entry per CDR3 protein. The sample has 150,000 to 200,000 distinct CDR3 sequences, 85% to 95% seen once. The sequencing sample was made of CD4+ T cells from PBMCs. These receptors came from a human donor in good health.

The chain is built from TRBV5-1 and TRBJ2-5, with unresolved D. CDR1 and CDR2 from the germline V gene are SGHRS and YFSETQ. This CDR3 contains 15 residues. Trimming pared 0 bases from V and 2 bases from J, leaving 11 bases between. The CDR3 is CASSLVPGQQETQYF. CDR3 DNA sequence: TGCGCCAGCAGCTTGGTTCCAGGCCAGCAAGAGACCCAGTACTTC.

The V call is TRBV15, the J call TRBJ2-5; the D is unclear. In germline, CDR1 is LNHNV, CDR2 YYDKDF (reference sequence). V lost 2 bases and J 5 bases, leaving 6 bases between the germline ends. This CDR3 comprises 12 residues. CDR3 protein: CATSRQGETQYF. CDR3 sequence (DNA): TGTGCCACCAGCAGACAAGGCGAGACCCAGTACTTC. Drawing the rest from reference TRBV15 and TRBJ2-5, the complete variable domain is DAMVIQNPRYQVTQFGKPVTLSCSQTLNHNVMYWYQQKSSQAPKLLFHYYDKDFNNEADTPDNFQSRRPNTSFCFLDIRSPGLGDTAMYLCATSRQGETQYFGPGTRLLVL.

CDR3: CAGGGDNYGYTF. CDR3 coding DNA: TGTGCCGGAGGTGGGGATAACTATGGCTACACCTTC. This chain joins TRBV7-7 and TRBJ1-2; D is unclear. Deletions cut 11 bases from V and 1 base from J, with 11 bases between. CDR3 length: 12 amino acids. Germline assignment: CDR1 SSHAT and CDR2 FNYEAQ (reference sequence).

This chain links TRBV7-2 with TRBJ2-2; TRBD1 matches 10 bases. This CDR3 spans 18 amino acids. CDR1 is SGHTA and CDR2 is FQGNSA in the germline V gene. V was pared by 8 bases and J by 3 bases, with 15 bases of the junction left unmatched. The CDR3 nucleotides are TGTGCCAGCGCCCCCCAGCGGGGACAGGGGTTCGACACCGGGGAGCTGTTTTTT. Translated: CASAPQRGQGFDTGELFF.

The rearrangement joins TRBV29-1 to TRBJ1-2, with unresolved D. The CDR3 has 13 residues. Germline V gene data show CDR1 as SQVTM and CDR2 as ANQGSEA. V gave up 0 bases and J gave up 2 bases, with 7 bases separating them. DNA for the CDR3: TGCAGCGTTGAAGAGCCCGGGAACTATGGCTACACCTTC. The encoded protein is CSVEEPGNYGYTF.

This chain connects TRBV29-1 to TRBJ2-1; tentative D call: TRBD1 (6 bases). Germline V lookup: CDR1 SQVTM, CDR2 ANQGSEA. V shed 4 bases and J shed 3 bases, with 16 bases lying between them. The CDR3 is 15 amino acids. The chain's CDR3 is CSVGTGQRLYNEQFF. In DNA, the CDR3 is TGCAGCGTTGGGACCGGACAGAGACTCTACAATGAGCAGTTCTTC.

This clonotype was observed a handful of times. The V and J genes are TRBV12-5 and TRBJ2-7; no reliable D call. The CDR3 runs to 12 residues. Germline lookup yields CDR1 LGHNT and CDR2 FRNRAP. V lost 8 bases and J 2 bases, leaving 10 bases between the germline ends. The CDR3 bases are TGTGCTAGTTCCGACCGAGCCTACGAGCAGTACTTC. Translating it yields CASSDRAYEQYF.

V is TRBV9 and J is TRBJ1-3; 10 nucleotides align to TRBD1. Germline CDR1 SGDLS, CDR2 YYNGEE. V was clipped by 4 bases and J by 1 base; unmatched bases: 8. This CDR3 is built from 17 residues. CDR3 in DNA: TGTGCCAGCAGCCTTCGCCGGGACAGGGGTTCTGGAAACACCATATATTTT. This sequence encodes CASSLRRDRGSGNTIYF. Full variable domain (remainder filled in from reference TRBV9 and TRBJ1-3): DSGVTQTPKHLITATGQRVTLRCSPRSGDLSVYWYQQSLDQGLQFLIQYYNGEERAKGNILERFSAQQFPDLHSELNLSSLELGDSALYFCASSLRRDRGSGNTIYFGEGSWLTVV.

The chain employs TRBV7-9 and TRBJ1-1, with D unclear. The ends were cut back, 1 base at V and 4 bases at J, with 13 bases in the middle. There are 15 residues in the CDR3. Germline CDR1 is SEHNR and CDR2 is FQNEAQ (reference sequence). The CDR3 protein is CASSLVGRGFTEAFF. The CDR3 coding sequence is TGTGCCAGCAGCTTAGTCGGTCGCGGGTTCACTGAAGCTTTCTTT.

The chain recombines TRBV7-3 with TRBJ2-5; a weak D match, TRBD1 (5 bases). Germline CDR1 SGHTA, CDR2 FQGTGA. Trimming removed 5 bases at V and 5 bases at J, with 12 bases between. The CDR3 runs 13 residues. CDR3 protein: CASSRARDETQYF. In DNA, the CDR3 is TGTGCCAGCAGCCGTGCCAGGGATGAGACCCAGTACTTC. The entire variable domain, with the rest obtained from reference TRBV7-3 and TRBJ2-5, is as follows: GAGVSQTPSNKVTEKGKYVELRCDPISGHTALYWYRQSLGQGPEFLIYFQGTGAADDSGLPNDRFFAVRPEGSVSTLKIQRTERGDSAVYLCASSRARDETQYFGPGTRLLVL.

V usage is TRBV7-6 and J usage is TRBJ2-7; the match to TRBD2 covers 7 bases. This CDR3 comprises 15 residues. CDR1 is SGHVS and CDR2 is FNYEAQ in the germline V gene. Trimming at V came to 1 base and at J to 8 bases, leaving 11 bases not matched to a gene. The CDR3 coding sequence is TGTGCCAGCAGCTTAGTTTACGGCTCGGGGGGTAAGCAGTACTTC. Its protein product is CASSLVYGSGGKQYF.

The CDR3 bases are TGTGCCTGGAAGGAGACAATGAGCTCCTACGAGCAGTACTTC. Protein: CAWKETMSSYEQYF. The rearrangement joins TRBV30 to TRBJ2-7; D is unresolved. Germline V lookup: CDR1 GTSNPN, CDR2 SVGIG (reference sequence). Trimming removed 4 bases at V and 0 bases at J, with 13 bases between. This CDR3 is built from 14 residues. Full variable domain (missing parts from reference TRBV30 and TRBJ2-7): SQTIHQWPATLVQPVGSPLSLECTVEGTSNPNLYWYRQAAGRGLQLLFYSVGIGQISSEVPQNLSASRPQDRQFILSSKKLLLSDSGFYLCAWKETMSSYEQYFGPGTRLTVT.

The chain links TRBV29-1 to TRBJ2-3; D might be TRBD2 (5 bases). Looked up from germline, CDR1 is SQVTM and CDR2 is ANQGSEA. The CDR3 loop spans 12 amino acids. V was trimmed by 5 bases and J by 4 bases, leaving 10 bases between them. The CDR3 DNA reads as TGCAGCGTTTACTCCGGGGCAGATACGCAGTATTTT. Encoded protein: CSVYSGADTQYF.

CDR3 residues: CASGRSGTSGSTDTQYF. In DNA form, the CDR3 reads TGTGCCAGCGGGAGATCCGGGACTAGCGGTAGCACAGATACGCAGTATTTT. The J gene is TRBJ2-3, the V gene TRBV6-1; 11 nucleotides match TRBD2. CDR3 length equals 17 residues. The junction had 10 bases not matched to a gene; V was cut back by 8 bases and J by 0 bases. From germline, CDR1 is MNHNS and CDR2 SASEGT.

This chain joins TRBV11-2 and TRBJ2-2; 7 nucleotides align to TRBD2. Germline loops: CDR1 SGHAT, CDR2 FQNNGV. The V segment lost 4 bases and the J segment 7 bases; nucleotides outside the gene matches: 12. The length of the CDR3 is 16 residues. CDR3 DNA: TGTGCCAGCAGCTCGTCACTAGCGACGGGTAACGGGGAGCTGTTTTTT. This sequence encodes CASSSSLATGNGELFF.

The table lists this clonotype with a count of one. V gene TRBV6-5 combines with J gene TRBJ1-3; D is possibly TRBD1 (6 bases). The germline V gene encodes CDR1 MNHEY and CDR2 SVGAGI. The CDR3 covers 16 residues. Trimming shortened V by 2 bases and J by 0 bases, and 11 bases separated the two germline ends. The CDR3 DNA sequence: TGTGCCAGCAGTTACAAGTGGGACACCTCTGGAAACACCATATATTTT. Its protein product is CASSYKWDTSGNTIYF.

The V call is TRBV20-1, the J call TRBJ2-3; D is perhaps TRBD1 (6 bases). V lost 4 bases and J 6 bases, leaving 11 bases between the germline ends. The CDR3 runs to 12 residues. The germline V gene has CDR1 DFQATT and CDR2 SNEGSKA (reference sequence). CDR3 nucleotides: TGCAGTGCTACAGGGGATTCTGATACGCAGTATTTT. This encodes CSATGDSDTQYF.

J is TRBJ1-2 and V is TRBV29-1; tentative D call: TRBD1 (6 bases). The CDR3 covers 15 residues. Trimming pared 6 bases from V and 4 bases from J, leaving 21 bases between. Germline V gene sequence: CDR1 SQVTM, CDR2 ANQGSEA. CDR3 bases: TGCAGCGTCTCTCGCTCCCAGGGGCGTTTCTATGGCTACACCTTC. This translates into CSVSRSQGRFYGYTF.

This clonotype was counted a single time. The chain couples TRBV4-1 to TRBJ2-1, with 7 bases that match TRBD2. CDR3 length: 17 amino acids. Germline assignment: CDR1 MGHRA and CDR2 YSYEKL. V was pared by 1 base and J by 2 bases, with 8 bases of the junction left unmatched. The CDR3: CASSQAGGTSPYNEQFF. The CDR3 DNA reads as TGCGCCAGCAGCCAAGCCGGGGGGACGAGCCCCTACAATGAGCAGTTCTTC.

V and J are TRBV27 and TRBJ1-1, with D perhaps matching TRBD1 (5 bases). The length of the CDR3 is 14 residues. Trimming stripped 6 bases from V and 4 bases from J, with 15 bases between. Germline V gives CDR1 MNHEY, CDR2 SMNVEV (reference sequence). In nucleotides, the CDR3 is TGTGCCAGCAGCCTCGTCGGGGGGAGCACTGAAGCTTTCTTT. This sequence encodes CASSLVGGSTEAFF.

The CDR3 coding sequence is TGCAGTGCCAAACAGAGGGGTACCCTGGGCTATGGCTACACCTTC. Amino acids: CSAKQRGTLGYGYTF. The V call is TRBV20-1, the J call TRBJ1-2; maybe TRBD1 (5 bases). The CDR3 runs to 15 residues. V lost 6 bases, J lost 4 bases, and 21 bases lay in between. Germline CDR1 DFQATT, CDR2 SNEGSKA (reference sequence).

V and J are TRBV20-1 and TRBJ2-7; 8 positions match TRBD1. Germline V gene data show CDR1 as DFQATT and CDR2 as SNEGSKA (reference sequence). The CDR3 is made up of 12 amino acids. Losses at the gene ends were 5 bases for V and 5 bases for J; bases not matched to a gene: 5. CDR3: CSALDRGNEQYF. CDR3 in DNA: TGCAGTGCTTTAGACAGGGGAAACGAGCAGTACTTC.

This clonotype was counted a single time. The chain recombines TRBV5-4 with TRBJ2-5; 7 bases are a match to TRBD1. This CDR3 has 16 residues. V gave up 0 bases and J gave up 2 bases; unmatched junction bases: 7. CDR1 and CDR2 (germline): SGHNT, YYREEE (reference sequence). This CDR3 is CASSLEGARGQETQYF. DNA of the CDR3: TGTGCCAGCAGCTTGGAAGGTGCCAGGGGGCAAGAGACCCAGTACTTC. The variable domain in full, completed from reference TRBV5-4 and TRBJ2-5, reads ETGVTQSPTHLIKTRGQQVTLRCSSQSGHNTVSWYQQALGQGPQFIFQYYREEENGRGNFPPRFSGLQFPNYSSELNVNALELDDSALYLCASSLEGARGQETQYFGPGTRLLVL.

This sequence joins TRBV5-4 and TRBJ2-1; D not certain. The V gene's germline CDR1 is SGHNT and CDR2 YYREEE (reference sequence). The CDR3 is 14 residues long. V was pared by 4 bases and J by 7 bases, with 15 bases between. The CDR3 DNA reads as TGTGCCAGCAGCCCTTTGGCTCTCGGGAATGAGCAGTTCTTC. Translated: CASSPLALGNEQFF.

V gene TRBV6-2 or TRBV6-3 combines with J gene TRBJ1-5, with 8 bases matching TRBD1. Trimming took 7 bases from V and 8 from J; bases not matched to a gene: 16. The germline gives CDR1 MNHEY, CDR2 SVGEGT. The CDR3 runs 16 residues. CDR3 amino acids: CASTELGTGLSKPQHF. The DNA for the CDR3 is TGTGCCAGCACCGAGTTGGGGACAGGACTCAGCAAGCCCCAGCATTTT.

The chain joins TRBV3-1 to TRBJ1-5; no clear D gene. The length of the CDR3 is 16 residues. V was shortened by 3 bases and J by 0 bases, with 12 bases between the two germline ends. Germline V lookup: CDR1 LGHDT, CDR2 YNNKEL (reference sequence). The CDR3 coding sequence is TGTGCCAGCAGCCAGGGCGTCGGCCCTAGCAATCAGCCCCAGCATTTT. The encoded protein is CASSQGVGPSNQPQHF.

This chain uses TRBV20-1 with TRBJ1-5; D ambiguous. Trimming took off 0 bases at V and 2 bases at J, with 14 bases between the two ends. CDR1 is DFQATT and CDR2 is SNEGSKA in the germline V gene (reference sequence). This CDR3 contains 16 residues. CDR3 sequence: CSARDFRGQGNQPQHF. In DNA, the CDR3 is TGCAGTGCTAGAGATTTCCGGGGTCAGGGCAATCAGCCCCAGCATTTT.

This chain links TRBV29-1 with TRBJ1-1; 7 nucleotides match TRBD1. The CDR3 sequence is 12 residues long. Germline CDR1 SQVTM, CDR2 ANQGSEA. J gave up 6 bases and V 5 bases, and 6 bases lay outside the gene matches. In nucleotides, the CDR3 is TGCAGCGTTATGCCGGACAGGCCTGAAGCTTTCTTT. The encoded protein is CSVMPDRPEAFF.